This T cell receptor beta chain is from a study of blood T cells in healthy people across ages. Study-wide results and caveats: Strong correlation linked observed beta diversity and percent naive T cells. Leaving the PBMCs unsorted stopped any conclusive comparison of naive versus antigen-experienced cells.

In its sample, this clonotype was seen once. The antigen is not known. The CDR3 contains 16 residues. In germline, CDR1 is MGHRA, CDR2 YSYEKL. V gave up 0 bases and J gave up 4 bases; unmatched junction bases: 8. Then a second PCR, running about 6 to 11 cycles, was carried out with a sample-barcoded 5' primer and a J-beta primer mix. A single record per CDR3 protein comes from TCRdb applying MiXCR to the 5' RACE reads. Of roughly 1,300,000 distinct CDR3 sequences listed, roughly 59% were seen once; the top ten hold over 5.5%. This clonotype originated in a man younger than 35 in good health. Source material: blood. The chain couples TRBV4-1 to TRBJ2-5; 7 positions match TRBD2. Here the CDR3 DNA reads TGCGCCAGCAGCCAAGACGAATTGGTAGCGGGAGAGACCCAGTACTTC. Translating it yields CASSQDELVAGETQYF.